The sequence of this TCR beta chain was determined in a study of blood T cells in healthy people across ages. Study-level points and caveats: TCR beta diversity tracked closely with naive T cell percentage. PBMC samples, being unsorted, prevented any conclusive comparison of naive and antigen-experienced cells.

On this clonotype: Its antigen is unknown.

Peripheral blood from each donor was collected in a volume of 8 to 10 milliliters. Through a sample-barcoded 5' primer and a J-beta primer mix, a second PCR was run for roughly 6 to 12 cycles. A 12-random-nucleotide template-switch adaptor tagged each cDNA molecule. TCRdb re-called the 5' RACE reads through MiXCR, storing one row per CDR3 protein. This sample has 1.5 million to 2 million distinct CDR3 sequences, with about 50% found just once. The CDR3 is 16 residues long. Trimming took 1 base from V and 5 from J; bases not matched to a gene: 8. CDR1 is SGHVS and CDR2 is FQNEAQ in the germline V gene.

Sequencing input: blood. The receptor was isolated from a woman aged 40 to 50 in good health. This rearrangement joins TRBV7-8 to TRBJ2-5; 9 bases fit TRBD2. The DNA of the CDR3 is TGTGCCAGCAGCTTAGGTCGCGGGGGGGCACGGGAGACCCAGTACTTC. Translated, it gives CASSLGRGGARETQYF.